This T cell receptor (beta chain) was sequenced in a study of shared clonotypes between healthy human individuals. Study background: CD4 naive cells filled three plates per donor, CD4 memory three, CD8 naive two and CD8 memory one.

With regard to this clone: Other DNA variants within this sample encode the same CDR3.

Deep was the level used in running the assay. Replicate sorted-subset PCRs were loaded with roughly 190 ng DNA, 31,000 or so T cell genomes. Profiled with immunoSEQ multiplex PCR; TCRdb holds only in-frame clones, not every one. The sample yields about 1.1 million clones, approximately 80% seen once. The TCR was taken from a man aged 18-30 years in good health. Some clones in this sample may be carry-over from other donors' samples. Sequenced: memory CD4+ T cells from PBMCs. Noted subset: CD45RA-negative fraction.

The CDR3 protein is CASSSPRGRQETQYF. CDR3 nucleotides: TGTGCCAGCAGTTCCCCCCGGGGGAGACAAGAGACCCAGTACTTC. This chain links TRBV28 with TRBJ2-5; D is possibly TRBD2 (6 bases). Germline V gives CDR1 MDHEN, CDR2 SYDVKM. Trimming stripped 4 bases from V and 2 bases from J, with 14 bases between. This CDR3 spans 15 amino acids.